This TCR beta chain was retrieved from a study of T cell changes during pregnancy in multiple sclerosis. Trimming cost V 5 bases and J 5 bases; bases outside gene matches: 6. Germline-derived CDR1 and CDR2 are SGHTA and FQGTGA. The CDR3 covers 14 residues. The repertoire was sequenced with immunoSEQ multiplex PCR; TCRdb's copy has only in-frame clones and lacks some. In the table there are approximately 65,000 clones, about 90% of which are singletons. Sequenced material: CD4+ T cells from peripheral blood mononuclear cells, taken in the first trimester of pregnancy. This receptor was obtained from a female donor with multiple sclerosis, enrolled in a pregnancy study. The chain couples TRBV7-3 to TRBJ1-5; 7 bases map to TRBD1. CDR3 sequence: CASSRGTADQPQHF. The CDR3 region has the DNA TGTGCCAGCAGCCGCGGGACAGCCGATCAGCCCCAGCATTTT.